The rows below give T cell receptor beta chains drawn from one sample of a study of blood T cell repertoires in COVID-19. Assay used: immunoSEQ multiplex PCR; TCRdb lists only in-frame clones, some missing. The repertoire includes some 350,000 clones, around 88% of them detected once, and 2.5% to 3% sits in the top ten. Sequenced: peripheral blood. The receptors come from a man aged 30-40 years with active or convalescent COVID-19. Both conserved end residues are part of each CDR3. Fields, in order: V gene, clone size, D gene, J gene, CDR3 DNA, CDR3 protein. A D gene is named only where the DNA matches it firmly. For some rows the clone size is stated as once, few or many, or as a class when expanded; others skip it.

TRBV27	-	-	TRBJ2-7	TGTGCCAGCAGTATCAACCCACAGGGATACGAGCAGTACTTC	CASSINPQGYEQYF
TRBV27	-	TRBD1	TRBJ2-2	TGTGCCAGCAGTTCCCGGGCACAGGGGGCCCGGGAGCTGTTTTTT	CASSSRAQGARELFF
TRBV27	-	TRBD1	TRBJ1-1	TGTGCCAGCGCACGGACAGGGGGGTACACTGAAGCTTTCTTT	CASARTGGYTEAFF
TRBV11-2	-	-	TRBJ1-2	TGTGCCAGCAGCTTAGGGAGCAATAGGTACTATGGCTACACCTTC	CASSLGSNRYYGYTF
TRBV5-4	once	-	TRBJ2-7	TGTGCCAGCAGCTTGGGGAGGAACTACTACGAGCAGTACTTC	CASSLGRNYYEQYF
TRBV2	-	TRBD2	TRBJ2-1	TGTGCCAGCAGACTAGCGGGAGTCTACAATGAGCAGTTCTTC	CASRLAGVYNEQFF
TRBV5-4	-	-	TRBJ2-1	TGTGCCAGCAGCCCACGACTAGAGAGAGGAGGCAATGAGCAGTTCTTC	CASSPRLERGGNEQFF
TRBV13	-	-	TRBJ2-2	TGTGCCAGCACGGGAGTCACGAACACCGGGGAGCTGTTTTTT	CASTGVTNTGELFF
TRBV19	-	TRBD1	TRBJ1-6	TGTGCCAGTAGTATAGGAGTAGGGACAGGGAATTCACCCCTCCACTTT	CASSIGVGTGNSPLHF
TRBV27	-	TRBD1	TRBJ1-5	TGTGCCAGCAGTAGCCGGACAGGGTACAATCAGCCCCAGCATTTT	CASSSRTGYNQPQHF
TRBV6-1	few	-	TRBJ2-3	TGTGCCAGCAGTGAAGGAACAGCTAGCACAGATACGCAGTATTTT	CASSEGTASTDTQYF
TRBV7-2	-	-	TRBJ1-3	TGTGCCAGCAGCTTAGCCTCGAGCTCTGGAAACACCATATATTTT	CASSLASSSGNTIYF
TRBV7-2	once	TRBD1	TRBJ2-7	TGTGCCAGCAGCCGCCCCCGGACAGGGTTCAACGAGCAGTACTTC	CASSRPRTGFNEQYF
TRBV6-1	-	-	TRBJ1-2	TGTGCCAGCAGTGAAGACGGACTTGACACCTTC	CASSEDGLDTF
TRBV30	-	TRBD2	TRBJ2-2	TGTGCCTGGAGCGATTGGGCCCCCGGGAGGACCGGGGAGCTGTTTTTT	CAWSDWAPGRTGELFF
TRBV5-6	-	TRBD1	TRBJ1-6	TGTGCCAGCAGCGAGGGACAGGGGTATAATTCACCCCTCCACTTT	CASSEGQGYNSPLHF
TRBV11-3	-	TRBD1	TRBJ2-5	TGTGCCAGCAAGGACAGGGGATTTCTGGAAGAGACCCAGTACTTC	CASKDRGFLEETQYF
TRBV19	few	-	TRBJ1-1	TGTGCCAGTAGGGGGAAGGGGCAGGCTTTCTTT	CASRGKGQAFF
TRBV29-1	-	TRBD2	TRBJ2-2	TGCAGCGTTGAGTCTAGCGGGGGTGTCGGGGAGCTGTTTTTT	CSVESSGGVGELFF
TRBV27	-	-	TRBJ1-1	TGTGCCAGCTCTTGGGAGGAGAGCACTGAAGCTTTCTTT	CASSWEESTEAFF
TRBV5-4	-	-	TRBJ2-1	TGTGCCAGCAGCTTGGGAGGGCTACTTTTCTTC	CASSLGGLLFF
TRBV5-6	-	TRBD1	TRBJ2-2	TGTGCCAGCAGCTGGACAGGGGGCAGCGGGGAGCTGTTTTTT	CASSWTGGSGELFF
TRBV5-1	-	TRBD1	TRBJ1-4	TGCGCCAGCAGCTGGACAGGGAACGAAAAACTGTTTTTT	CASSWTGNEKLFF
TRBV7-3	few	-	TRBJ2-1	TGTGCCAGCAGTTTAGGGCAGGGTTACAATGAGCAGTTCTTC	CASSLGQGYNEQFF
TRBV15	-	TRBD2	TRBJ2-7	TGTGCCACCAGCAGGGGGAAGACTAGCGGGAGAAAGTACGAGCAGTACTTC	CATSRGKTSGRKYEQYF
TRBV3-1/TRBV3-2	-	-	TRBJ2-7	TGTGCCAGCAGCCAAGATGGAGCAGGGGACCACGAGCAGTACTTC	CASSQDGAGDHEQYF
TRBV18	-	TRBD1	TRBJ2-3	TGTGCCAGCTCACCGGGGACAGGGGGCGTAGATACGCAGTATTTT	CASSPGTGGVDTQYF
TRBV5-1	-	-	TRBJ1-1	TGCGCCAGCAGCAACAGGAGTGGCACTGAAGCTTTCTTT	CASSNRSGTEAFF
TRBV7-9	-	TRBD2	TRBJ2-1	TGTGCCAGCAGCTTAGACGGGGGGGAGCAGTTCTTC	CASSLDGGEQFF